These T cell receptor beta chains were read from a single sample in a study of cytomegalovirus exposure and HLA in healthy donors. Some clones are missing from TCRdb's copy, which holds only in-frame ones; the method was immunoSEQ multiplex PCR. Here the sample spans approximately 140,000 clones, just under 80% being singletons. Sequencing was done on a sample of PBMCs. The receptors derive from a young man in good health and CMV-seronegative. The CDR3 runs from the conserved cysteine through the conserved F or W. The D gene is left open where the match is weak. The size field is filled for only some rows; it gives once, few, many or a size class.

TRBV5-4	TRBJ2-2	once	-	CASSLDSTGELFF	TGTGCCAGCAGCTTGGACAGCACCGGGGAGCTGTTTTTT
TRBV27	TRBJ2-7	-	-	CASSGSSYEQYF	TGTGCCAGCAGTGGTAGCTCCTACGAGCAGTACTTC
TRBV4-2	TRBJ2-1	few	-	CASSQVSNNEQFF	TGTGCCAGCAGCCAAGTGAGCAACAATGAGCAGTTCTTC
TRBV9	TRBJ2-1	-	TRBD2	CASSVDSGWREVDEQFF	TGTGCCAGCAGCGTAGATTCGGGGTGGCGGGAGGTCGATGAGCAGTTCTTC
TRBV7-8	TRBJ1-1	-	-	CASSTLIGVDTEAFF	TGTGCCAGCAGCACTCTGATTGGTGTTGACACTGAAGCTTTCTTT
TRBV6-1	TRBJ2-5	-	TRBD1	CASRPTGGAGETQYF	TGTGCCAGCAGGCCCACAGGGGGCGCCGGAGAGACCCAGTACTTC
TRBV27	TRBJ2-5	-	-	CASSLQGSQETQYF	TGTGCCAGCAGTTTACAGGGGAGCCAAGAGACCCAGTACTTC
TRBV25-1	TRBJ1-1	-	-	CASSFKTGLNTEAFF	TGTGCCAGCAGTTTTAAGACAGGATTGAACACTGAAGCTTTCTTT
TRBV5-4	TRBJ2-7	-	-	CASSLVHSSYEQYF	TGTGCCAGCAGCTTGGTTCACTCGTCCTACGAGCAGTACTTC
TRBV30	TRBJ1-3	-	-	CAWSVKLGAGGNTIYF	TGTGCCTGGAGTGTGAAGTTGGGGGCAGGTGGAAACACCATATATTTT
TRBV6-1	TRBJ2-3	-	TRBD2	CASSEVFSGVSTDTQYF	TGTGCCAGCAGTGAAGTGTTTAGCGGGGTAAGCACAGATACGCAGTATTTT